This passage covers 27 T cell receptor beta chains from one sample sequenced in a study of blood T cells in healthy people across ages. The authors ran a second PCR of about 7 to 11 cycles using a sample-barcoded 5' primer and a J-beta primer mix. MiXCR, applied by TCRdb to the 5' RACE reads, yields one record per CDR3 protein. The table shows 700,000 to 850,000 distinct CDR3 sequences, with about 36% occurring only once. The specimen sequenced was blood. The receptors here all came from a man aged 18 to 30 in good health.

This clonotype has just a few counts. The CDR3 loop is CSASRTGVEEKLFF. The DNA for the CDR3 is TGCAGTGCTAGCCGGACAGGGGTTGAAGAAAAACTGTTTTTT. V usage is TRBV20-1 and J usage is TRBJ1-4, with TRBD1 matching 9 bases. The V and J ends lost 3 bases and 8 bases, in that order; junction bases with no gene match: 7. The CDR3 spans 14 residues. Germline assignment: CDR1 DFQATT and CDR2 SNEGSKA (reference sequence).

The rearrangement joins TRBV5-6 to TRBJ1-4; D is possibly TRBD1 (6 bases). The germline CDR1 and CDR2 sequences are SGHDT and YYEEEE. V was shortened by 4 bases and J by 8 bases, with 9 bases between the two germline ends. The CDR3 has 12 amino acids. The CDR3 is CASSGGGEKLFF. The CDR3 region has the DNA TGTGCCAGCAGCGGAGGGGGAGAAAAACTGTTTTTT.

This clonotype is a singleton in its sample. The chain combines TRBV9 with TRBJ2-3; TRBD2 matches at 7 bases. V shed 0 bases and J 0 bases; nucleotides not matched to a gene: 7. CDR1 and CDR2 (germline): SGDLS, YYNGEE. The CDR3 is made up of 17 amino acids. The CDR3 is CASSVVDGGSSTDTQYF. CDR3 coding DNA: TGTGCCAGCAGCGTAGTCGACGGGGGGTCTAGCACAGATACGCAGTATTTT.

This sequence joins TRBV20-1 and TRBJ2-5; 11 bases map to TRBD2. Germline V gene lookup returns CDR1 DFQATT and CDR2 SNEGSKA (reference sequence). This CDR3 has 14 amino acids. The V and J ends lost 4 bases and 1 base, in that order; junction bases with no gene match: 2. Here the CDR3 DNA reads TGCAGTGCTAAGGGACTAGCGGTCCAAGAGACCCAGTACTTC. It encodes CSAKGLAVQETQYF.

The chain combines TRBV20-1 with TRBJ2-7; D may be TRBD1 (6 bases). CDR3 size: 16 residues. The germline CDR1 and CDR2 sequences are DFQATT and SNEGSKA (reference sequence). V was shortened by 3 bases and J by 7 bases, with 25 bases between the two germline ends. DNA of the CDR3: TGCAGTGCTAGGGACAGAGGGGAACGGAACGACAATGAGCAGTACTTC. Encoded protein: CSARDRGERNDNEQYF.

This clonotype was seen a handful of times. The CDR3 coding sequence is TGCGCCAGCAGCCAATTTCCCAAAGGGATGAGGGACACTGAAGCTTTCTTT. Its protein is CASSQFPKGMRDTEAFF. V is TRBV4-1 and J is TRBJ1-1; D ambiguous. The CDR3 sequence is 17 residues long. V was cut by 2 bases and J by 3 bases, with 19 bases left in between. Germline values: CDR1 MGHRA, CDR2 YSYEKL.

At least ten counts were recorded for this clonotype. DNA for the CDR3: TGCGCCAGCAGCCAAGATTCCGGGGACGAGCAGTACTTC. Amino acid sequence: CASSQDSGDEQYF. The chain links TRBV4-1 to TRBJ2-7, with a weak D call TRBD2 (5 bases). Germline lookup yields CDR1 MGHRA and CDR2 YSYEKL. The CDR3 runs to 13 residues. With 0 bases removed from V and 5 bases from J, the gap between germline ends came to 8 bases.

This clonotype was detected many times. The genes are TRBV7-2 and TRBJ2-7; D tentatively fits TRBD1 or TRBD2 (6 bases each). CDR3 length: 17 amino acids. In germline, CDR1 is SGHTA, CDR2 FQGNSA. Between the trimmed V and J ends, which lost 5 bases and 0 bases, there was a span of 20 bases. As DNA, the CDR3 is TGTGCCAGCAGCGGTGGGGGGCAAGCCATCAACTCCTACGAGCAGTACTTC. Translated, it gives CASSGGGQAINSYEQYF.

The chain joins TRBV6-5 to TRBJ1-1; no firm D call. V was pared by 7 bases and J by 4 bases, with 13 bases between. Germline V CDR1 and CDR2: MNHEY, SVGAGI. This CDR3 region has 13 residues. CDR3 residues: CASTPLEGTEAFF. For the CDR3, the DNA is TGTGCCAGCACCCCTCTGGAGGGCACTGAAGCTTTCTTT.

Note on this clonotype: One end of the junction fails to match germline, which may point to a read error. The chain employs TRBV7-6 and TRBJ2-1; 10 bases match TRBD2. CDR3 length equals 17 residues. Germline values: CDR1 SGHVS, CDR2 FNYEAQ. The CDR3: CANSPTGGAGGFNEQFF. In nucleotides, the CDR3 is TGTGCCAACAGCCCCACCGGGGGAGCGGGGGGGTTCAATGAGCAGTTCTTC.

This sequence joins TRBV7-9 and TRBJ2-5; D is possibly TRBD1 (6 bases). The CDR3 has 14 residues. Deletions cut 1 base from V and 11 bases from J, with 17 bases between. CDR1 is SEHNR, CDR2 FQNEAQ, per germline (reference sequence). For the CDR3, the DNA is TGTGCCAGCAGCTTAGAGACAGGAGACAATGAGCAGTACTTC. Translating gives CASSLETGDNEQYF.

This clonotype was detected a few times. The rearrangement uses TRBV18 and TRBJ1-4; no firm D call. The V end lost 2 bases, the J end lost 5 bases, and 12 bases lay between the germline ends. Germline CDR1 and CDR2: KGHSH and LQKENI. There are 15 residues in the CDR3. DNA of the CDR3: TGTGCCAGCTCACCAGAAACGGAGGACAATGAAAAACTGTTTTTT. It is translated as CASSPETEDNEKLFF.

This clonotype came up a few times. This chain's CDR3 is CASSANGGSYNEQFF. DNA for the CDR3: TGTGCCAGCAGCGCCAATGGGGGGTCCTACAATGAGCAGTTCTTC. V and J are TRBV7-3 and TRBJ2-1, with D perhaps TRBD2 (6 bases). Trimming left V 5 bases short and J 1 base short, with 12 bases between. Germline CDR1 is SGHTA and CDR2 is FQGTGA. This CDR3 has 15 amino acids.

This clonotype has just a few counts. The gene calls are TRBV9 and TRBJ2-3; D is ambiguous. The CDR3 consists of 14 residues. Germline CDR1 and CDR2: SGDLS and YYNGEE. The V gene lost 4 bases and the J gene lost 0 bases, with 9 bases spanning the gap. CDR3 loop: CASSPLGSTDTQYF. Here the CDR3 DNA reads TGTGCCAGCAGCCCCCTAGGGAGCACAGATACGCAGTATTTT. The whole variable domain, remainder taken from reference TRBV9 and TRBJ2-3, is DSGVTQTPKHLITATGQRVTLRCSPRSGDLSVYWYQQSLDQGLQFLIQYYNGEERAKGNILERFSAQQFPDLHSELNLSSLELGDSALYFCASSPLGSTDTQYFGPGTRLTVL.

The sample holds a few counts of this clonotype. A single base separates this from a much larger clone, so it may be a read error. The chain recombines TRBV5-1 with TRBJ2-1; TRBD2 might be the D (6 bases). V was cut by 4 bases and J by 10 bases, with 18 bases left in between. This CDR3 is 14 amino acids long. From germline, CDR1 is SGHRS and CDR2 YFSETQ. The CDR3 region is CASSAGLPPKEQFF. In DNA form, the CDR3 reads TGCGCCAGCAGCGCGGGACTTCCTCCTAAGGAGCAGTTCTTC.

This clonotype was detected many times. CDR3 protein: CASTPTSGGLDTQYF. CDR3 bases: TGTGCCAGCACCCCGACTAGCGGGGGTCTAGATACGCAGTATTTT. The rearrangement joins TRBV11-2 to TRBJ2-3; the match to TRBD2 covers 12 bases. J gave up 5 bases and V 7 bases, and 7 bases lay outside the gene matches. Germline V gene lookup returns CDR1 SGHAT and CDR2 FQNNGV. The length of the CDR3 is 15 residues.

J is TRBJ1-2 and V is TRBV5-6; the D gene is possibly TRBD1 (5 bases). The CDR3 consists of 16 residues. The V end lost 3 bases, the J end lost 0 bases, and 15 bases lay between the germline ends. Germline assignment: CDR1 SGHDT and CDR2 YYEEEE. This CDR3 is CASSSYRDETNYGYTF. CDR3 nucleotide sequence: TGTGCCAGCAGCTCTTACCGGGACGAAACTAACTATGGCTACACCTTC.

The rearrangement joins TRBV12-3 or TRBV12-4 to TRBJ1-1; a weak D match, TRBD1 (5 bases). The CDR3 covers 13 residues. V gave up 1 base and J gave up 6 bases, with 9 bases separating them. In DNA form, the CDR3 reads TGTGCCAGCAGTTTAGGGGGGAGGGCTGAAGCTTTCTTT. Protein sequence: CASSLGGRAEAFF.

Remarks on this clonotype: This may be a read error, as it is one base from a much larger clone. The chain uses TRBV3-1 and TRBJ2-7; D uncertain. The CDR3 sequence is 13 residues long. V was cut by 5 bases and J by 7 bases, with 15 bases left in between. The germline V gene has CDR1 LGHDT and CDR2 YNNKEL (reference sequence). The CDR3 coding sequence is TGTGCCAGCAGCACGACCTGGGTCGATGAGCAGTACTTC. Amino acid sequence: CASSTTWVDEQYF.

The chain joins TRBV3-1 to TRBJ2-1; tentative D call: TRBD2 (6 bases). Trimming pared 1 base from V and 9 bases from J, leaving 16 bases between. Germline CDR1 LGHDT, CDR2 YNNKEL (reference sequence). The CDR3 sequence is 15 residues long. The CDR3 protein is CASSQVAREVSEQFF. In DNA, the CDR3 is TGTGCCAGCAGCCAAGTGGCCAGGGAGGTAAGTGAGCAGTTCTTC.

A remark on this clonotype: The junction departs from germline at one end; a sequencing error may be responsible. J is TRBJ2-3 and V is TRBV6-5; D remains ambiguous. Germline values: CDR1 MNHEY, CDR2 SVGAGI. CDR3 length: 15 amino acids. This CDR3 is CTSSYKTPYTDTQYF. Here the CDR3 DNA reads TGTACCAGCAGTTACAAGACACCTTACACAGATACGCAGTATTTT.

This clonotype was recorded at least ten times. The CDR3 DNA sequence: TGTGCCAGCAGACTCTTAAATGAGCAGTTCTTC. It yields the protein CASRLLNEQFF. J is TRBJ2-1 and V is TRBV6-1; no clear D. With 6 bases removed from V and 7 bases from J, the gap between germline ends came to 7 bases. Germline V gene sequence: CDR1 MNHNS, CDR2 SASEGT. The CDR3 runs 11 residues.

This clonotype came up many times. The chain recombines TRBV4-3 with TRBJ2-2, with D uncertain. This CDR3 comprises 14 residues. From germline, CDR1 is LGHNA and CDR2 YSLEER. V lost 5 bases and J lost 0, with 7 bases in between. This chain's CDR3 is CASSGVSNTGELFF. CDR3 DNA sequence: TGCGCCAGCAGCGGAGTCTCGAACACCGGGGAGCTGTTTTTT.

This clonotype appeared a single time. The V call is TRBV29-1, the J call TRBJ2-5, with TRBD1 matching over 8 bases. The CDR3 loop spans 14 amino acids. CDR1 and CDR2 from the germline V gene are SQVTM and ANQGSEA. V was clipped by 6 bases and J by 1 base; unmatched bases: 7. CDR3 loop: CSVITTGAQETQYF. The DNA for the CDR3 is TGCAGCGTAATCACGACAGGGGCCCAAGAGACCCAGTACTTC.

The J gene is TRBJ2-4, the V gene TRBV5-4, with D unresolved. This CDR3 region has 14 residues. V gave up 0 bases and J gave up 0 bases, with 4 bases separating them. CDR1 is SGHNT and CDR2 is YYREEE in the germline V gene (reference sequence). The CDR3 region is CASSLGTAKNIQYF. The DNA of the CDR3 is TGTGCCAGCAGCTTGGGGACAGCCAAAAACATTCAGTACTTC.

The chain links TRBV20-1 to TRBJ2-6; D is unclear. Looked up from germline, CDR1 is DFQATT and CDR2 is SNEGSKA (reference sequence). The CDR3 covers 12 residues. The ends were cut back, 7 bases at V and 0 bases at J, with 4 bases in the middle. The CDR3: CSGLSGANVLTF. The CDR3 nucleotides read TGCAGTGGGCTCTCTGGGGCCAACGTCCTGACTTTC.

This clonotype was observed at least ten times. CDR3 nucleotide sequence: TGCAGTGCTAGAGGTCTGAACACTGAAGCTTTCTTT. It encodes CSARGLNTEAFF. The J gene is TRBJ1-1, the V gene TRBV20-1; D unclear. CDR3 length equals 12 residues. Germline V lookup: CDR1 DFQATT, CDR2 SNEGSKA (reference sequence). V was clipped by 1 base and J by 0 bases, with 3 bases between them.